One sample yielded the 8 T cell receptor beta chains listed below, sequenced in a study of Ad26.COV2.S vaccination and SARS-CoV-2 variants. Data came from immunoSEQ multiplex PCR; TCRdb stores just in-frame clones and leaves some out. The sample has some 290,000 clones, around four fifths seen once; the top ten hold about 2.1%. As to treatment: 15 to 20 received Ad26.COV2.S at low or high dose, single or two shots; 5 received placebo; per-sample allocation not given. Day 63 after the first injection of vaccine or placebo was the sampling time. The material sequenced was peripheral blood, taken in a trial of Ad26.COV2.S vaccine versus placebo. The receptors here all came from a person between 18 and 60 years old who received the Ad26.COV2.S COVID-19 vaccine or a placebo.

The chain is built from TRBV2 and TRBJ2-7, with 7 bases that match TRBD1. V lost 8 bases to trimming and J lost 3 bases; unmatched junction nucleotides: 10. This CDR3 is 14 amino acids long. Per the germline V gene, CDR1 is SNHLY and CDR2 is FYNNEI. The CDR3 reads CASRRPGQSYEQYF. DNA for the CDR3: TGTGCCAGCCGGAGACCGGGACAGAGCTACGAGCAGTACTTC.

This rearrangement joins TRBV7-8 to TRBJ1-2, with a tentative D call TRBD1 (5 bases). Germline-derived CDR1 and CDR2 are SGHVS and FQNEAQ. This CDR3 is built from 13 residues. The V end was cut by 5 bases, the J end by 2 bases, with 9 bases between. This CDR3 reads CASSPRGNYGYTF. The CDR3 DNA follows: TGTGCCAGCAGCCCCCGGGGCAACTATGGCTACACCTTC.

J is TRBJ2-3 and V is TRBV13; D uncertain. This CDR3 is 14 amino acids long. Germline V gene data show CDR1 as PRHDT and CDR2 as FYEKMQ (reference sequence). The V and J ends lost 5 bases and 1 base respectively, with 10 bases between them. The CDR3 here is CASSARLGTDTQYF. The CDR3 nucleotides are TGTGCCAGCAGCGCCCGCCTAGGCACAGATACGCAGTATTTT.

The chain joins TRBV3-1 (or the pseudogene TRBV3-2) to TRBJ1-2; 8 positions agree with TRBD1. V lost 0 bases to trimming and J lost 4 bases; unmatched junction nucleotides: 7. Germline CDR1 LGHDT, CDR2 YNNKEL (reference sequence). The CDR3 runs 16 residues. CDR3 protein: CASSQDVSGGSYGYTF. Written as DNA, the CDR3 is TGTGCCAGCAGCCAAGACGTCTCAGGGGGCTCCTATGGCTACACCTTC.

The chain couples TRBV7-2 to TRBJ2-7; 11 nucleotides match TRBD1. This CDR3 is 15 amino acids long. CDR1 and CDR2 from the germline V gene are SGHTA and FQGNSA. The V and J ends lost 3 bases and 4 bases, in that order; junction bases with no gene match: 5. The CDR3, as DNA: TGTGCCAGCAGCTTGGGACAGGGGGGACTTTACGAGCAGTACTTC. This translates into CASSLGQGGLYEQYF.

This clone was observed a single time. The chain employs TRBV6-2 or TRBV6-3 and TRBJ1-1; D uncertain. Germline loops: CDR1 MNHEY, CDR2 SVGEGT. This CDR3 region has 14 residues. Trimming cost V 5 bases and J 1 base, with 11 bases left between them. This chain's CDR3 is CASSPGPKNTEAFF. For the CDR3, the DNA is TGTGCCAGCAGTCCCGGACCGAAGAACACTGAAGCTTTCTTT.

This rearrangement joins TRBV5-1 to TRBJ2-1; TRBD2 aligns across 12 bases. Germline V lookup: CDR1 SGHRS, CDR2 YFSETQ. The CDR3 runs 16 residues. V lost 3 bases, J lost 8 bases, and 9 bases stayed unmatched. The CDR3 is CASSSTSGGFRDEQFF. Written as DNA, the CDR3 is TGCGCCAGCAGCTCAACTAGCGGGGGGTTTCGGGATGAGCAGTTCTTC.

This chain joins TRBV7-8 and TRBJ2-1, with TRBD1 matching 7 bases. After removal of 0 bases from V and 3 bases from J, the junction contained 2 bases not matched to a gene. This CDR3 is built from 15 residues. Germline CDR1 is SGHVS and CDR2 is FQNEAQ. CDR3 region: CASSLAGTDYNEQFF. In nucleotides, the CDR3 is TGTGCCAGCAGCTTAGCGGGGACAGACTACAATGAGCAGTTCTTC.